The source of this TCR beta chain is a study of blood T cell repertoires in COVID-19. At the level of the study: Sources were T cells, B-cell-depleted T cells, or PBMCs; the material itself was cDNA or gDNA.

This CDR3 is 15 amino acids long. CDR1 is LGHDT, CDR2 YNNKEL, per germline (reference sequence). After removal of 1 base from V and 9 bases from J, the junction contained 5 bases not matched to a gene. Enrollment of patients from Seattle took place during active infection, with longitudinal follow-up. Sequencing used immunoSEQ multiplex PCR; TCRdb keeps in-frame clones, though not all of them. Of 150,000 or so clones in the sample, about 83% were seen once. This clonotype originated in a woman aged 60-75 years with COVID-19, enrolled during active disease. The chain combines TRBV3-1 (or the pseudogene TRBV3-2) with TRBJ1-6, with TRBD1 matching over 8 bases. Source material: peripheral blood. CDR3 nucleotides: TGTGCCAGCAGCCAAGTCCAGGGGGCAAGTTCACCCCTCCACTTT. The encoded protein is CASSQVQGASSPLHF.